This TCR beta chain was obtained from a study of blood T cells in healthy people across ages. A second PCR of about 7 to 12 cycles used a sample-barcoded 5' primer and a J-beta primer mix. TCRdb re-analysed the 5' RACE reads in MiXCR, keeping a single row per CDR3 protein. The sample includes 1,500,000 or so distinct CDR3 sequences, approximately 39% seen only once; the top ten take about 4%. The sequence was collected from a woman aged 18-35 years in good health. The source material was blood.

DNA of the CDR3: TGTGCCAGCAGCTCCAAAGGGGTGGGAGCGGGGTCCTACAATGAGCAGTTCTTC. It specifies CASSSKGVGAGSYNEQFF. This chain joins TRBV7-2 and TRBJ2-1, with 7 bases identical to TRBD2. Trimming cost V 4 bases and J 1 base; bases outside gene matches: 13. CDR1 and CDR2 (germline): SGHTA, FQGNSA. The CDR3 is made up of 18 amino acids.